Following are 32 T cell receptor beta chains from one sample sequenced in a study of T cells after yellow fever vaccination. TCRdb redid the calling of the 5' RACE reads with MiXCR, one entry per CDR3 protein. The table has a few hundred thousand distinct CDR3 sequences, about a sixth seen once; the top ten hold roughly 17%. The source was PBMCs, collected less than 6 days after the first yellow fever vaccination. These receptors were collected from a man aged 18 to 35 who received the YFV17D yellow fever vaccine.

This clonotype was seen more than once but under ten times. This chain connects TRBV4-3 to TRBJ1-2, with 9 nucleotides matching TRBD1. In germline, CDR1 is LGHNA, CDR2 YSLEER. Trimming took 3 bases from V and 0 from J; bases not matched to a gene: 8. The CDR3 length is 17 residues. The chain's CDR3 is CASSHLQGAFSNYGYTF. CDR3 nucleotide sequence: TGCGCCAGCAGCCACTTACAGGGGGCGTTTTCTAACTATGGCTACACCTTC.

The rearrangement links TRBV7-9 to TRBJ2-1; 7 nucleotides align to TRBD2. The germline V gene encodes CDR1 SEHNR and CDR2 FQNEAQ (reference sequence). With 0 bases clipped from V and 9 bases from J, the junction kept 8 bases outside the gene matches. The CDR3 consists of 15 residues. This CDR3 reads CASSLAAAGLSEQFF. CDR3 sequence (DNA): TGTGCCAGCAGCTTAGCCGCAGCGGGGTTGAGTGAGCAGTTCTTC.

The table lists this clonotype with a few counts. The chain couples TRBV21-1 to TRBJ1-2; TRBD1, the D gene given by the table, was not confirmed from the DNA. TRBV21-1 is annotated as a pseudogene. This CDR3 spans 17 amino acids. The CDR3 DNA follows: TGTGCCAGCAGCGAAAAAGGCGGATCGGGGACGACCTATGGCTACACCTTC. Protein: CASSEKGGSGTTYGYTF.

V gene TRBV7-3 combines with J gene TRBJ2-1; 8 positions match TRBD2. Per germline, CDR1 SGHTA and CDR2 FQGTGA. J gave up 4 bases and V 5 bases, and 10 bases lay outside the gene matches. The CDR3 spans 16 residues. CDR3 loop: CASSRSGGSGYNEQFF. DNA of the CDR3: TGTGCCAGCAGCCGATCGGGGGGGTCGGGTTACAATGAGCAGTTCTTC.

The table lists this clonotype with a few counts. V and J are TRBV6-2 or TRBV6-3 and TRBJ2-3, with no clear D. In germline, CDR1 is MNHEY, CDR2 SVGEGT. The CDR3 runs 15 residues. V gave up 0 bases and J gave up 3 bases, with 10 bases separating them. CDR3 bases: TGTGCCAGCAGTTACTCTGATTCGAGAACAGATACGCAGTATTTT. Encoded protein: CASSYSDSRTDTQYF.

This clonotype was seen only a few times. V gene TRBV5-6 combines with J gene TRBJ2-1; no clear D. The germline V gene has CDR1 SGHDT and CDR2 YYEEEE. Trimming cost V 0 bases and J 7 bases, with 11 bases left between them. The CDR3 is made up of 14 amino acids. The CDR3: CASSLVPGRNEQFF. CDR3 nucleotide sequence: TGTGCCAGCAGCTTGGTACCGGGTCGGAATGAGCAGTTCTTC.

This clonotype turned up a few times. V is TRBV29-1 and J is TRBJ1-2; TRBD1 matches at 8 bases. The J segment lost 6 bases and the V segment lost 8 bases, leaving 11 bases of the junction unmatched. There are 13 residues in the CDR3. Germline CDR1 is SQVTM and CDR2 is ANQGSEA. The CDR3 bases are TGCAGCACCCAGCAGGGGACAGGTCATGGCTACACCTTC. Protein sequence: CSTQQGTGHGYTF.

This clonotype has more than one count but fewer than ten. The chain carries TRBV5-1 and TRBJ2-7; 8 positions agree with TRBD2. In germline, CDR1 is SGHRS, CDR2 YFSETQ. Trimming cost V 2 bases and J 0 bases; bases outside gene matches: 7. The CDR3 runs 16 residues. In DNA form, the CDR3 reads TGCGCCAGCAGCTTTGATAGCGGGGCCAGCTCCTACGAGCAGTACTTC. Translation: CASSFDSGASSYEQYF.

The chain joins TRBV5-1 to TRBJ2-7; TRBD1 matches 10 bases. Germline lookup yields CDR1 SGHRS and CDR2 YFSETQ. The V and J ends lost 1 base and 2 bases, in that order; junction bases with no gene match: 12. CDR3 length: 18 residues. CDR3 DNA: TGCGCCAGCAGCTTGAACACCGGGACAGGGGTTTATACCTACGAGCAGTACTTC. It translates to CASSLNTGTGVYTYEQYF.

This clonotype was counted only a few times. Written as DNA, the CDR3 is TGTGCCAGCAGTACACATCGGGCAGACAATCAGCCCCAGCATTTT. Its protein is CASSTHRADNQPQHF. The V gene is TRBV5-6, the J gene TRBJ1-5, with no clear D. Trimming took off 5 bases at V and 3 bases at J, with 15 bases between the two ends. Germline V gives CDR1 SGHDT, CDR2 YYEEEE. The CDR3 contains 15 residues.

This clonotype was detected once. V gene TRBV6-1 combines with J gene TRBJ2-2; no reliable D call. Trimming left V 7 bases short and J 1 base short, with 13 bases between. The CDR3 has 15 amino acids. Germline V gives CDR1 MNHNS, CDR2 SASEGT. CDR3 nucleotides: TGTGCCAGCATGGTGGGCAGCTTGAACACCGGGGAGCTGTTTTTT. Translation gives CASMVGSLNTGELFF.

This clonotype appeared a few times. The chain recombines TRBV20-1 with TRBJ1-3, with TRBD1 matching 8 bases. The V gene end was trimmed by 5 bases and the J gene end by 8 bases; junction bases not matched to a gene: 11. Per the germline V gene, CDR1 is DFQATT and CDR2 is SNEGSKA (reference sequence). The CDR3 runs 14 residues. CDR3 in amino acids: CSAAQGHRGDTIYF. In nucleotides, the CDR3 is TGCAGTGCTGCCCAGGGGCACAGGGGGGACACCATATATTTT.

The chain joins TRBV5-1 to TRBJ1-4; 9 bases agree with TRBD1. In germline, CDR1 is SGHRS, CDR2 YFSETQ. Trimming at V came to 5 bases and at J to 11 bases, leaving 4 bases not matched to a gene. This CDR3 contains 12 residues. The CDR3 here is CASRGDREKLFF. CDR3 nucleotides: TGCGCCAGCAGAGGGGACAGGGAGAAACTGTTTTTT. The whole variable domain, filled in from reference TRBV5-1 and TRBJ1-4, reads KAGVTQTPRYLIKTRGQQVTLSCSPISGHRSVSWYQQTPGQGLQFLFEYFSETQRNKGNFPGRFSGRQFSNSRSEMNVSTLELGDSALYLCASRGDREKLFFGSGTQLSVL.

The rearrangement uses TRBV4-3 and TRBJ2-1; TRBD1 aligns across 9 bases. Germline V gene sequence: CDR1 LGHNA, CDR2 YSLEER. V dropped 4 bases and J dropped 2; count of bases not matched to a gene: 6. This CDR3 is built from 16 residues. The DNA of the CDR3 is TGCGCCAGCAGCCCCGAGGGACAGGGAACCTACAATGAGCAGTTCTTC. Protein sequence: CASSPEGQGTYNEQFF.

The chain combines TRBV18 with TRBJ2-7, with TRBD2 matching 7 bases. The CDR3 is made up of 12 amino acids. CDR1 and CDR2 (germline): KGHSH, LQKENI. V lost 8 bases and J lost 5; bases outside the gene matches: 6. CDR3 sequence: CASQLARHEQYF. Written as DNA, the CDR3 is TGTGCCAGCCAACTAGCGAGGCACGAGCAGTACTTC.

This chain connects TRBV6-1 to TRBJ2-1; TRBD1 matches at 11 bases. The CDR3 length is 14 residues. V lost 6 bases to trimming and J lost 9 bases; unmatched junction nucleotides: 7. CDR1 and CDR2 from the germline V gene are MNHNS and SASEGT. Here the CDR3 DNA reads TGTGCCAGCAGGTCCCGGGACAGGGGGGGTGAGCAGTTCTTC. Translating gives CASRSRDRGGEQFF.

The chain joins TRBV7-9 to TRBJ2-7; D not certain. V gave up 3 bases and J gave up 5 bases, with 17 bases separating them. The germline CDR1 and CDR2 sequences are SEHNR and FQNEAQ (reference sequence). CDR3 length: 15 amino acids. This chain's CDR3 is CASSLGRSPFNEQYF. CDR3 DNA: TGTGCCAGCAGCTTGGGCCGGAGCCCTTTTAACGAGCAGTACTTC.

The CDR3 reads CASSPVSNTGELFF. CDR3 coding DNA: TGTGCCAGCAGCCCCGTATCGAACACCGGGGAGCTGTTTTTT. V usage is TRBV12-3 or TRBV12-4 and J usage is TRBJ2-2, with no clear D. CDR3 length: 14 residues. V was cut by 6 bases and J by 0 bases, with 8 bases left in between.

In its sample, this clonotype was seen a few times. The V gene is TRBV10-1, the J gene TRBJ1-1; no reliable D call. The CDR3 sequence is 14 residues long. V gave up 6 bases and J gave up 8 bases, with 19 bases separating them. Germline V lookup: CDR1 WNHNN, CDR2 SYGVQD (reference sequence). CDR3 in DNA: TGCGCCAGCAGCGCCCTAAAATCGGCGGGAGAAGCTTTCTTT. This codes for CASSALKSAGEAFF.

The chain has TRBV27 and TRBJ1-5; no clear D gene. V was shortened by 1 base and J by 3 bases, with 13 bases between the two germline ends. Germline V gene sequence: CDR1 MNHEY, CDR2 SMNVEV (reference sequence). The CDR3 length is 16 residues. The CDR3 reads CASSLYSGGINQPQHF. The CDR3 nucleotides read TGTGCCAGCAGTTTATATTCGGGCGGGATCAATCAGCCCCAGCATTTT.

The V and J genes are TRBV20-1 and TRBJ1-5, with 8 bases aligning to TRBD1. The J segment lost 7 bases and the V segment lost 3 bases, leaving 8 bases of the junction unmatched. Germline assignment: CDR1 DFQATT and CDR2 SNEGSKA (reference sequence). This CDR3 has 14 amino acids. CDR3 bases: TGCAGTGCTAGGGACAGGGTGGGAATCCAGCCCCAGCATTTT. It codes for CSARDRVGIQPQHF.

This chain uses TRBV5-1 with TRBJ2-3; D possibly uses TRBD1 or TRBD2 (5 bases each). Germline V lookup: CDR1 SGHRS, CDR2 YFSETQ. The V and J ends lost 6 bases and 3 bases respectively, with 14 bases between them. This CDR3 is built from 14 residues. The CDR3 bases are TGCGCCAGCAAAGAGGGGAGTGGGACAGATACGCAGTATTTT. It is translated as CASKEGSGTDTQYF.

This chain connects TRBV12-5 to TRBJ2-5; D may be TRBD1 or TRBD2 (5 bases each). Germline V gene lookup returns CDR1 LGHNT and CDR2 FRNRAP. The length of the CDR3 is 13 residues. V lost 4 bases and J lost 5, with 11 bases in between. The CDR3 nucleotides are TGTGCTAGTGGTTCGGGACCTGCCGAGACCCAGTACTTC. Protein sequence: CASGSGPAETQYF.

The genes are TRBV6-2 or TRBV6-3 and TRBJ1-1; no definite D call. V dropped 6 bases and J dropped 0 bases, with 11 bases sitting between them. In germline, CDR1 is MNHEY, CDR2 SVGEGT. The CDR3 has 14 residues. CDR3 in amino acids: CASRYTGLNTEAFF. The CDR3 DNA sequence: TGTGCCAGCAGATATACTGGGTTGAACACTGAAGCTTTCTTT.

V and J are TRBV12-3 or TRBV12-4 and TRBJ2-3; weak D call: TRBD2 (5 bases). V dropped 3 bases and J dropped 8 bases, with 15 bases sitting between them. The CDR3 totals 14 residues. CDR3 amino acids: CASSLEASYGTQYF. The CDR3 nucleotides are TGTGCCAGCAGTTTGGAAGCTAGCTACGGTACGCAGTATTTT.

This clonotype was observed at least ten times. The rearrangement links TRBV5-1 to TRBJ1-1; D perhaps matches TRBD1 (6 bases). Per the germline V gene, CDR1 is SGHRS and CDR2 is YFSETQ. V lost 5 bases, J lost 1 base, and 12 bases lay in between. This CDR3 comprises 14 residues. CDR3 sequence reads: CASRLRDTNTEAFF. DNA of the CDR3: TGCGCCAGCAGACTGCGGGACACGAACACTGAAGCTTTCTTT.

The CDR3 DNA follows: TGTGCCAGCAGTTACGCAGGGCTGAGCTTCTCTCTACGCGAGCAGTACTTC. This gives the protein CASSYAGLSFSLREQYF. This chain connects TRBV6-5 to TRBJ2-7; possible D gene TRBD1, 5 bases. V was shortened by 2 bases and J by 6 bases, with 23 bases between the two germline ends. From germline, CDR1 is MNHEY and CDR2 SVGAGI. The CDR3 is 17 residues long.

This chain connects TRBV12-3 or TRBV12-4 to TRBJ1-6, with D possibly matching TRBD1 (6 bases). The length of the CDR3 is 14 residues. Deletions cut 6 bases from V and 9 bases from J, with 15 bases between. The CDR3 reads CASRRTGSTSPLHF. The CDR3 DNA sequence: TGTGCCAGCAGACGCACAGGGTCGACTTCACCCCTCCACTTT.

V usage is TRBV7-2 and J usage is TRBJ2-7, with D perhaps matching TRBD2 (6 bases). Trimming left V 4 bases short and J 12 bases short, with 16 bases between. CDR1 and CDR2 from the germline V gene are SGHTA and FQGNSA. The CDR3 totals 12 residues. This CDR3 reads CASSSTAGVAYV. CDR3 DNA: TGTGCCAGCAGCTCCACAGCGGGTGTCGCGTACGTC.

This clonotype was counted between two and nine times. CDR3 sequence reads: CASSRREGIREGYTF. In DNA, the CDR3 is TGTGCCAGCAGCCGAAGAGAGGGAATTAGGGAAGGCTACACCTTC. The rearrangement joins TRBV3-1 to TRBJ1-2; D unclear. Germline V gene lookup returns CDR1 LGHDT and CDR2 YNNKEL (reference sequence). Trimming removed 4 bases at V and 8 bases at J, with 20 bases between. The CDR3 has 15 residues.

The chain uses TRBV3-1 and TRBJ1-1; D is unresolved. From germline, CDR1 is LGHDT and CDR2 YNNKEL (reference sequence). CDR3 length: 14 amino acids. Trimming took 2 bases from V and 1 from J, leaving 8 bases between them. The CDR3 region has the DNA TGTGCCAGCAGCCAAAAATGGGAGAACACTGAAGCTTTCTTT. Translating gives CASSQKWENTEAFF.

This clonotype was picked up a small number of times. CDR3 sequence reads: CASSLPTSGGTNTGELFF. The DNA for the CDR3 is TGTGCCAGCAGCTTGCCGACTAGCGGGGGAACGAACACCGGGGAGCTGTTTTTT. This sequence joins TRBV11-1 and TRBJ2-2; 12 bases align to TRBD2. The J segment lost 0 bases and the V segment lost 3 bases, leaving 5 bases of the junction unmatched. Germline V gene lookup returns CDR1 SGHAT and CDR2 FQDESV (reference sequence). This CDR3 has 18 amino acids.